This is a list of T cell receptor beta chains from one sample in a study of OX40 agonist ivuxolimab in advanced cancers. Using immunoSEQ multiplex PCR, the repertoire was profiled, and TCRdb retains in-frame clones only, with some absent. This sample has around 77,000 clones, with 85% to 90% found just once. Sequenced here: CD4+ or CD8+ T cells sorted from blood, sampled in a trial of the OX40 agonist ivuxolimab. The receptors come from an adult with an advanced solid tumor such as melanoma, head and neck, liver or kidney cancer. The conserved cysteine and the conserved F or W are not part of the CDR3 here. Fields, in order: V gene, D gene, J gene, clone size, CDR3 protein. D genes are given only for firm matches. Only some rows state a clone size, as once, few, many or a class for expanded clones.

>TRBV5-4|TRBD1|TRBJ2-1|-
ASSLTGQGAREQF
>TRBV5-1|-|TRBJ2-2|-
ASSLALEGELF
>TRBV15|-|TRBJ2-3|-
ATSLSRGRDTQY
>TRBV27|-|TRBJ2-3|-
ASSPLNILGTQY
>TRBV6-5|TRBD1|TRBJ1-1|few
ASNWGQSNTEAF
>TRBV30|-|TRBJ2-1|-
AYGNLGEQF
>TRBV19|TRBD1|TRBJ1-1|-
ASSIWSQGYTEAF
>TRBV5-4|-|TRBJ1-1|-
ASSLGREAEAF
>TRBV7-9|-|-|-
ASSLGGPVQGLGEQY
>TRBV2|-|TRBJ2-1|-
ASGGTPFNEQF
>TRBV6-5|TRBD2|TRBJ2-1|-
ASSRLAGGYNEQF
>TRBV18|TRBD1|TRBJ2-5|-
ASSPTTGGLGETQY
>TRBV5-1|-|TRBJ2-7|-
ASSLSGQDYSYEQY
>TRBV7-2|-|TRBJ2-3|-
ASSKYRGTQY
>TRBV30|-|TRBJ2-6|-
AWDRAGGANVLT
>TRBV10-2|-|TRBJ1-6|-
ASSETEGNSPLH
>TRBV5-4|TRBD1|TRBJ1-2|-
ASSLQGGYGYT
>TRBV29-1|-|TRBJ2-7|-
SVGLTTSSYEQY
>TRBV6-1|-|TRBJ2-3|-
ASSVPTDSDTQY
>TRBV6-6|-|TRBJ2-5|-
ASSYPAEETQY
>TRBV4-1|-|TRBJ1-2|-
ASSQGDRVDGYT
>TRBV19|TRBD1|TRBJ1-2|-
ASRLQGGNGYT
>TRBV29-1|-|TRBJ1-2|once
SVEVSQGTGGYT
>TRBV5-1|-|TRBJ1-1|-
ASSPSPPGTAGRNTEAF
>TRBV10-3|TRBD1|TRBJ2-7|once
AISKTGTGTGGYEQY
>TRBV5-4|TRBD2|TRBJ2-3|-
ASSRGTSGGTSTDTQY
>TRBV7-2|-|TRBJ2-7|-
ASSYTLSQDYEQY
>TRBV5-1|-|TRBJ2-3|-
ASGDRSSTDTQY
>TRBV6-1|-|TRBJ1-3|-
ASSYLNTIY
>TRBV4-1|TRBD2|TRBJ2-1|-
ASSRRLAGDNEQF
>TRBV11-2|-|TRBJ2-7|-
ASSDGGSYEQY
>TRBV7-9|-|TRBJ2-7|-
ASSRRDYEQY
>TRBV11-1|TRBD2|TRBJ2-5|-
ASSLRVAGDQETQY
>TRBV18|-|TRBJ1-1|few
ASSPRSVDSLGGEAF
>TRBV19|-|TRBJ1-1|-
ASRPGQTNTEAF
>TRBV18|-|TRBJ2-5|-
ASSPPVGETQY
>TRBV11-2|-|TRBJ1-4|-
ASSFSDNEKLF
>TRBV11-2|-|TRBJ1-3|-
ASSLDTGGNTIY
>TRBV7-2|TRBD1|TRBJ1-1|-
ASSQGQASPEAF
>TRBV6-6|-|TRBJ1-4|-
ASIEWREGEKLF